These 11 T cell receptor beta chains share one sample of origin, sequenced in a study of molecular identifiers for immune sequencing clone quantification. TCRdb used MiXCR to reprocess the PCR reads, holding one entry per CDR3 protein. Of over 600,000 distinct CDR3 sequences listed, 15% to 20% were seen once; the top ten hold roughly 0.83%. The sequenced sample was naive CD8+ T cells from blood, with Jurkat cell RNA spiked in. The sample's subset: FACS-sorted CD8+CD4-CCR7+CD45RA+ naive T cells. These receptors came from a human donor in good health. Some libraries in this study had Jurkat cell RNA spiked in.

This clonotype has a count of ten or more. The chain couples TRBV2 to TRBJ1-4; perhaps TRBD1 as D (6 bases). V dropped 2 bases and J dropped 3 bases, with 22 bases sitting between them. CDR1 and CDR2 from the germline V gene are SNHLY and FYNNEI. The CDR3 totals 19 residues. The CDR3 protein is CASSERLQTGSSSNEKLFF. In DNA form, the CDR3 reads TGTGCCAGCAGTGAACGGCTTCAAACAGGGTCTTCGTCTAATGAAAAACTGTTTTTT.

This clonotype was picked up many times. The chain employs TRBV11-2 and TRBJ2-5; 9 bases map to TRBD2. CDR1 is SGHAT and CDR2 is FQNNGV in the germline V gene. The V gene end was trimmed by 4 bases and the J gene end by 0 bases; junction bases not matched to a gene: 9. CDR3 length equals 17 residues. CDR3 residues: CASSSPSAGGYQETQYF. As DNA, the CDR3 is TGTGCCAGCAGCTCCCCTTCGGCGGGGGGGTACCAAGAGACCCAGTACTTC.

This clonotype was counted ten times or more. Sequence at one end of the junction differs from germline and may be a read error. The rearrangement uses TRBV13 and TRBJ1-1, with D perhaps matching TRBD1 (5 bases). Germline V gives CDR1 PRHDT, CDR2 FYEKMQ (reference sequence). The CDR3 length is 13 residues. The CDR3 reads CASSYRSGADAFF. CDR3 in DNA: TGTGCCAGCAGCTACCGATCCGGGGCTGACGCTTTCTTT.

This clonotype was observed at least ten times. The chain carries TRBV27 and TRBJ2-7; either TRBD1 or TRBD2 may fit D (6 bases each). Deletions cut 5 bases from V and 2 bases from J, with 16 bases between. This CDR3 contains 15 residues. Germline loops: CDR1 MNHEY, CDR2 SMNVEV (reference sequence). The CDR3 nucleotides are TGTGCCAGCAGTCCATCCTGGGGGGCCCCCTACGAGCAGTACTTC. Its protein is CASSPSWGAPYEQYF.

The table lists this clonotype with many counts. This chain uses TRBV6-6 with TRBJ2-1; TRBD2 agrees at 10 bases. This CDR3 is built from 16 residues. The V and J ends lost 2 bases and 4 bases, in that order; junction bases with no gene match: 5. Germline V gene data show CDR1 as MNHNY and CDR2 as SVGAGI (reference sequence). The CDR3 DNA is TGTGCCAGCAGTTACAGTCTAGCGGGGGCATACAATGAGCAGTTCTTC. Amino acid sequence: CASSYSLAGAYNEQFF.

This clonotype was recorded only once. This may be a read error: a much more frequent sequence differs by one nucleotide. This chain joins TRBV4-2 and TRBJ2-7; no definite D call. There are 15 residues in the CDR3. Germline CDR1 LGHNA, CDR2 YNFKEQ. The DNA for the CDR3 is TGTGCCAACAGCCAAGATTCGCCGGAGAGCTACGAGCAGTACTTC. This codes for CANSQDSPESYEQYF.

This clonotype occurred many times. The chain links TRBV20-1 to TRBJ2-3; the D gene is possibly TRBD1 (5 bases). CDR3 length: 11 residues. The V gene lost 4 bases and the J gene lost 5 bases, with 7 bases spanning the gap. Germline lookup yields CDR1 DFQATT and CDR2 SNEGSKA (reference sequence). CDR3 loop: CSANRRDTQYF. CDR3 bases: TGCAGTGCTAACAGGAGAGATACGCAGTATTTT.

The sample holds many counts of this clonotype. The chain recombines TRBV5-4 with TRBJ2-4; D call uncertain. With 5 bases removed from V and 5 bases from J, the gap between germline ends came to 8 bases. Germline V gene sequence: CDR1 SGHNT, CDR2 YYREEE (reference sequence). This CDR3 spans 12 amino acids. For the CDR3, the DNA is TGTGCCAGCAGTTCTAACGAAAACATTCAGTACTTC. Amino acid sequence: CASSSNENIQYF.

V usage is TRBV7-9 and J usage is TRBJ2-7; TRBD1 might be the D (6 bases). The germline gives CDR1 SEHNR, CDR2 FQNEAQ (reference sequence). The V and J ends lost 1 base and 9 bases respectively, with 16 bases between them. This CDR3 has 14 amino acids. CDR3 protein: CASSLVTGYKRQYF. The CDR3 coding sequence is TGTGCCAGCAGCTTAGTCACAGGGTATAAGAGGCAGTACTTC.

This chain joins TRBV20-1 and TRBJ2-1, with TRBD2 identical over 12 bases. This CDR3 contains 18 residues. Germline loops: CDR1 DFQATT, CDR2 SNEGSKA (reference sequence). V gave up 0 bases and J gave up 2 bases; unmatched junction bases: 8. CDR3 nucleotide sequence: TGCAGTGCTAGAGATCGCCTGACTAGCGGGAGCACCTACAATGAGCAGTTCTTC. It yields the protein CSARDRLTSGSTYNEQFF.

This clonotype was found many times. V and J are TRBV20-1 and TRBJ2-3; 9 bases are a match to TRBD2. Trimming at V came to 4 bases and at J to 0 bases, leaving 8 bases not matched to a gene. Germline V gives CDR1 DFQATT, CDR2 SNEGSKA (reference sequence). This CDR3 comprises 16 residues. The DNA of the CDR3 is TGCAGTGCTAAGAGAGGACTAGCGTGGAGCACAGATACGCAGTATTTT. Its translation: CSAKRGLAWSTDTQYF.